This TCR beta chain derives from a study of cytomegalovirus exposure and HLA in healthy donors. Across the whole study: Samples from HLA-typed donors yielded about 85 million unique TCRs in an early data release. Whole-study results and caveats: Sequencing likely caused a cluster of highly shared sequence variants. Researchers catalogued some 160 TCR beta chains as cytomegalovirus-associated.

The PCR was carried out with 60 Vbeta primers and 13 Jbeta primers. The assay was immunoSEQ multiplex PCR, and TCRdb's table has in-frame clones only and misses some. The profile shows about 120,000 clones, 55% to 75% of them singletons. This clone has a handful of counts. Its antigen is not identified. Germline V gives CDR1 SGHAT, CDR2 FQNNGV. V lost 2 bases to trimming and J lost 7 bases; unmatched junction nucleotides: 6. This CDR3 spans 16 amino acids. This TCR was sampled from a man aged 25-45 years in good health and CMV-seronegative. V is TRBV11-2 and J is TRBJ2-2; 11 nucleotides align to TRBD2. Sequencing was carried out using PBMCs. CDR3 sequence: CASSLPSLAGGGELFF. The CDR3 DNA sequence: TGTGCCAGCAGCTTACCCTCCCTAGCGGGGGGCGGGGAGCTGTTTTTT.